The 4 T cell receptor beta chains in this list originate from one sample, sequenced in a study of T cell changes during pregnancy in multiple sclerosis. TCRdb's table, derived via immunoSEQ multiplex PCR, lists solely in-frame clones and lacks some. The sample holds tens of thousands of clones; 85% to 90% are singletons and the top ten take roughly a tenth. The specimen was CD8+ T cells from peripheral blood mononuclear cells, collected in the second trimester of pregnancy. Receptors originate from a female donor with multiple sclerosis, enrolled in a pregnancy study.

This clone showed up just a few times. The V and J genes are TRBV7-9 and TRBJ2-4; the match to TRBD2 covers 7 bases. The CDR3 loop spans 15 amino acids. The J segment lost 2 bases and the V segment lost 1 base, leaving 2 bases of the junction unmatched. Germline lookup yields CDR1 SEHNR and CDR2 FQNEAQ (reference sequence). DNA of the CDR3: TGTGCCAGCAGCTTAGGGACTAGTCCCAAAAACATTCAGTACTTC. This translates into CASSLGTSPKNIQYF.

The rearrangement joins TRBV28 to TRBJ1-5; D gene unclear. Germline-derived CDR1 and CDR2 are MDHEN and SYDVKM. Trimming left V 2 bases short and J 4 bases short, with 3 bases between. The CDR3 consists of 12 residues. The CDR3: CASSLPNQPQHF. The CDR3 DNA reads TGTGCCAGCAGTTTACCGAATCAGCCCCAGCATTTT.

The chain employs TRBV7-9 and TRBJ2-7; D ambiguous. The CDR3 contains 12 residues. Trimming pared 3 bases from V and 5 bases from J, leaving 8 bases between. Germline CDR1 and CDR2: SEHNR and FQNEAQ (reference sequence). The CDR3 DNA reads TGTGCCAGCAGCTTGAAGTCAGACGAGCAGTACTTC. Translated: CASSLKSDEQYF.

The rearrangement joins TRBV7-9 to TRBJ2-1; 8 bases agree with TRBD2. The CDR3 is 16 amino acids. In germline, CDR1 is SEHNR, CDR2 FQNEAQ (reference sequence). V lost 1 base, J lost 3 bases, and 5 bases stayed unmatched. The CDR3 here is CASSLVVSGDYNEQFF. In nucleotides, the CDR3 is TGTGCCAGCAGCTTAGTCGTTAGCGGGGACTACAATGAGCAGTTCTTC.